The rows below give T cell receptor beta chains drawn from one sample of a study of CD8 T cells in ankylosing spondylitis. TCRdb used MiXCR to reprocess the 5' RACE reads, holding one entry per CDR3 protein. Among about 840,000 distinct CDR3 sequences listed, 10% to 15% were seen once. Sample: blood, either unsorted or a sorted T cell fraction (not recorded which). The receptors shown here come from a male donor with ankylosing spondylitis. CDR3s include the opening cysteine and the closing phenylalanine or tryptophan. The order of the fields is V gene, clone size, D gene, J gene, CDR3 protein, CDR3 DNA. D genes are given only for firm matches. Size tells how often a clone was seen (once, few, many) or the class of an expanded clone, and some rows leave it out.

V: TRBV12-3/TRBV12-4
size: few
D: .
J: TRBJ1-5
CDR3: CASSLRGYGNQPQHF
DNA: TGTGCCAGCAGTTTAAGAGGGTATGGCAATCAGCCCCAGCATTTT

V: TRBV7-2
size: .
D: TRBD1
J: TRBJ2-2
CDR3: CASSFGDRDNTGELFF
DNA: TGTGCCAGCAGCTTTGGGGACAGGGATAACACCGGGGAGCTGTTTTTT

V: TRBV5-1
size: few
D: .
J: TRBJ1-5
CDR3: CASSLDNRARNQPQHF
DNA: TGCGCCAGCAGCTTGGACAACCGGGCCCGCAATCAGCCCCAGCATTTT

V: TRBV29-1
size: many
D: TRBD1
J: TRBJ2-1
CDR3: CSVVTGTGGLSYNEQFF
DNA: TGCAGCGTTGTTACCGGGACAGGGGGCCTCTCCTACAATGAGCAGTTCTTC

V: TRBV7-2
size: .
D: TRBD1
J: TRBJ1-6
CDR3: CASSRVTGGSPLHF
DNA: TGTGCCAGCAGCCGTGTGACAGGGGGATCACCCCTCCACTTT

V: TRBV20-1
size: many
D: .
J: TRBJ1-1
CDR3: CSAGNTEAFF
DNA: TGCAGTGCTGGGAACACTGAAGCTTTCTTT

V: TRBV12-3/TRBV12-4
size: .
D: .
J: TRBJ2-7
CDR3: CASTPSLGREQYF
DNA: TGTGCCAGCACCCCTTCCCTGGGAAGGGAGCAGTACTTC

V: TRBV18
size: few
D: TRBD2
J: TRBJ2-3
CDR3: CASSPLLAGVTASTDTQYF
DNA: TGTGCCAGCTCACCATTACTAGCGGGGGTTACCGCTAGCACAGATACGCAGTATTTT

V: TRBV20-1
size: many
D: TRBD1
J: TRBJ1-2
CDR3: CSAWTGGYTF
DNA: TGCAGTGCTTGGACAGGCGGCTACACCTTC

V: TRBV4-3
size: .
D: TRBD1
J: TRBJ1-1
CDR3: CASSQATGVPAFF
DNA: TGCGCCAGCAGCCAAGCAACAGGGGTACCAGCTTTCTTT

V: TRBV5-5
size: .
D: .
J: TRBJ1-2
CDR3: CASSTLDGNYGYTF
DNA: TGTGCCAGCAGCACCCTTGACGGAAACTATGGCTACACCTTC

V: TRBV7-8
size: .
D: .
J: TRBJ2-7
CDR3: CASSPLGGFAYEQYF
DNA: TGTGCCAGCAGCCCGCTCGGGGGATTCGCCTACGAGCAGTACTTC

V: TRBV20-1
size: .
D: .
J: TRBJ1-1
CDR3: CSATRTGMNTEAFF
DNA: TGCAGTGCAACCCGGACGGGAATGAACACTGAAGCTTTCTTT

V: TRBV4-3
size: .
D: .
J: TRBJ1-6
CDR3: CASGGGGISSPLHF
DNA: TGCGCCAGCGGTGGTGGGGGAATTAGTTCACCCCTCCACTTT

V: TRBV20-1
size: .
D: .
J: TRBJ2-5
CDR3: CSARGLDGQYF
DNA: TGCAGTGCTAGAGGCCTCGACGGCCAGTACTTC

V: TRBV7-3
size: few
D: .
J: TRBJ1-1
CDR3: CASSLTPADTEAFF
DNA: TGTGCCAGCAGCTTAACGCCCGCTGACACTGAAGCTTTCTTT